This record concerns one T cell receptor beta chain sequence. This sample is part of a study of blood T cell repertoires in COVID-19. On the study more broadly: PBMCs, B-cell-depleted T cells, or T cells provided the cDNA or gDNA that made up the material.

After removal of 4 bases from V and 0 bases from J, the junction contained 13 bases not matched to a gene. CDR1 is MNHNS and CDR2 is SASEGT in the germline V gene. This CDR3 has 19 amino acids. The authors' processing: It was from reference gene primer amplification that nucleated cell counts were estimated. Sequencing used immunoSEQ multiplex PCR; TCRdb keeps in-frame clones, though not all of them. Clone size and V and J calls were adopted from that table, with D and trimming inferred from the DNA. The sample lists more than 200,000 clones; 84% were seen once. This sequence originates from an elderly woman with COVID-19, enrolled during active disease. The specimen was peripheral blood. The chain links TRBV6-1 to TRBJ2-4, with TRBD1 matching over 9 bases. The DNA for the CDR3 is TGTGCCAGCAGTGCCTCGACAGGGGGGGTCTCGCTAGCCAAAAACATTCAGTACTTC. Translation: CASSASTGGVSLAKNIQYF.